These T cell receptor beta chains were read from a single sample in a study of T-cell memory formation after mild COVID-19. TCRdb passed the 5' RACE reads through MiXCR, listing each CDR3 protein once. The data contain 400,000 to 450,000 distinct CDR3 sequences, approximately 18% of them seen just once; the ten biggest clones take up 20% to 25%. Sequencing was done on a sample of PBMCs or a T cell subset sorted from them (not recorded which). The receptors stem from a man younger than 35 who had mild COVID-19 (a few samples of this study predate the infection). Cell type and time point are not known. Each CDR3 is given with its conserved first and last residue. D genes are given only for firm matches. The size entry is marked missing in some rows and otherwise reads once, few, many or a size class.

v_call: TRBV3-1; clone_size: few; j_call: TRBJ1-4; d_call: NA; cdr3_nt: TGTGCCACCCGGGAGGTCCAAGATTCTGAAAAACTGTTTTTT; cdr3_aa: CATREVQDSEKLFF
v_call: TRBV7-2; clone_size: NA; j_call: TRBJ1-3; d_call: NA; cdr3_nt: TGTGCCAGCAGCTTAACACTGTCTGGAAACACCATATATTTT; cdr3_aa: CASSLTLSGNTIYF
v_call: TRBV5-1; clone_size: many; j_call: TRBJ1-1; d_call: NA; cdr3_nt: TGCGCCAGCAGCCCCGATCCGGGGGGCTTCACTGAAGCTTTCTTT; cdr3_aa: CASSPDPGGFTEAFF
v_call: TRBV7-6; clone_size: few; j_call: TRBJ2-1; d_call: TRBD2; cdr3_nt: TGTGCCAGCAGTCCAATAGCGGGGCCCTACAATGAGCAGTTCTTC; cdr3_aa: CASSPIAGPYNEQFF
v_call: TRBV5-1; clone_size: NA; j_call: TRBJ1-2; d_call: NA; cdr3_nt: TGCGCCAGCAGCTTGGGAGTTTCCTATGGCTACACCTTC; cdr3_aa: CASSLGVSYGYTF
v_call: TRBV18; clone_size: many; j_call: TRBJ1-1; d_call: NA; cdr3_nt: TGTGCCAGCTCACCCGGGACGGGCAACCCTGAAGCTTTCTTT; cdr3_aa: CASSPGTGNPEAFF
v_call: TRBV4-1; clone_size: few; j_call: TRBJ2-3; d_call: NA; cdr3_nt: TGCGCCAGCAGCGCATCGACAGTCTATAGCACAGATACGCAGTATTTT; cdr3_aa: CASSASTVYSTDTQYF
v_call: TRBV2; clone_size: few; j_call: TRBJ1-6; d_call: NA; cdr3_nt: TGTGCCAGCAGTGAATCGTATGGCGGTTCACCCCTCCACTTT; cdr3_aa: CASSESYGGSPLHF
v_call: TRBV28; clone_size: few; j_call: TRBJ2-5; d_call: NA; cdr3_nt: TGTGCCAGCAGTTTTGCGGTCAGGGGTGGTGGGGAGACCCAGTACTTC; cdr3_aa: CASSFAVRGGGETQYF
v_call: TRBV4-2; clone_size: few; j_call: TRBJ2-4; d_call: NA; cdr3_nt: TGTGCCAGCAGCCAAAGGAAGGGGCAGGGCCCTCGGGCCAAAAACATTCAGTACTTC; cdr3_aa: CASSQRKGQGPRAKNIQYF
v_call: TRBV5-1; clone_size: once; j_call: TRBJ2-5; d_call: TRBD1; cdr3_nt: TGCGCCAGCAGCCAAACAGGGGGATTGAGGGAGACCCAGTACTTC; cdr3_aa: CASSQTGGLRETQYF
v_call: TRBV7-3; clone_size: few; j_call: TRBJ2-2; d_call: NA; cdr3_nt: TGTGCCAGCAGCTTAAGTCTTGTGGCGAACACCGGGGAGCTGTTTTTT; cdr3_aa: CASSLSLVANTGELFF
v_call: TRBV7-2; clone_size: NA; j_call: TRBJ2-5; d_call: TRBD1; cdr3_nt: TGTGCCAGCAGCGACAGGGACCAAGAGACCCAGTACTTC; cdr3_aa: CASSDRDQETQYF
v_call: TRBV6-2/TRBV6-3; clone_size: NA; j_call: TRBJ2-5; d_call: NA; cdr3_nt: TGTGCCAGCCGACATTGGGCCCGAGAAGAGACCCAGTACTTC; cdr3_aa: CASRHWAREETQYF
v_call: TRBV7-9; clone_size: NA; j_call: TRBJ2-5; d_call: NA; cdr3_nt: TGTGCCAGCAGCCCGGTAGCGTGGGGTACCCAAGAGACCCAGTACTTC; cdr3_aa: CASSPVAWGTQETQYF
v_call: TRBV7-8; clone_size: NA; j_call: TRBJ2-7; d_call: TRBD1; cdr3_nt: TGTGCCAGCAGCGGGCCAGGACAGGGATCCTACGAGCAGTACTTC; cdr3_aa: CASSGPGQGSYEQYF
v_call: TRBV7-2; clone_size: once; j_call: TRBJ2-4; d_call: NA; cdr3_nt: TGTGCCAGCAGCTTCGGGGGTTTGGAGGGCCTCGGGGCTCAGTACTTC; cdr3_aa: CASSFGGLEGLGAQYF
v_call: TRBV12-3/TRBV12-4; clone_size: few; j_call: TRBJ2-3; d_call: TRBD1; cdr3_nt: TGTGCCAGCAGTTTAGGGGGACAGGGTGAGGATACGCAGTATTTT; cdr3_aa: CASSLGGQGEDTQYF
v_call: TRBV7-9; clone_size: NA; j_call: TRBJ2-3; d_call: NA; cdr3_nt: TGTGCCAGCAGCATCACACCGCGGCCATCTAGCACAGATACGCAGTATTTT; cdr3_aa: CASSITPRPSSTDTQYF
v_call: TRBV7-2; clone_size: NA; j_call: TRBJ1-4; d_call: TRBD1; cdr3_nt: TGTGCCAGCAGTTCTACAGGGGGCGGTAATGAAAAACTGTTTTTT; cdr3_aa: CASSSTGGGNEKLFF
v_call: TRBV7-9; clone_size: many; j_call: TRBJ2-5; d_call: TRBD2; cdr3_nt: TGTGCCAGCAGCTTACGTGCTAGCGGGGGCCGAGAGACCCAGTACTTC; cdr3_aa: CASSLRASGGRETQYF
v_call: TRBV2; clone_size: few; j_call: TRBJ1-1; d_call: NA; cdr3_nt: TGTGCCAGCAGTAACCAGGGGCGGAACACTGAAGCTTTCTTT; cdr3_aa: CASSNQGRNTEAFF